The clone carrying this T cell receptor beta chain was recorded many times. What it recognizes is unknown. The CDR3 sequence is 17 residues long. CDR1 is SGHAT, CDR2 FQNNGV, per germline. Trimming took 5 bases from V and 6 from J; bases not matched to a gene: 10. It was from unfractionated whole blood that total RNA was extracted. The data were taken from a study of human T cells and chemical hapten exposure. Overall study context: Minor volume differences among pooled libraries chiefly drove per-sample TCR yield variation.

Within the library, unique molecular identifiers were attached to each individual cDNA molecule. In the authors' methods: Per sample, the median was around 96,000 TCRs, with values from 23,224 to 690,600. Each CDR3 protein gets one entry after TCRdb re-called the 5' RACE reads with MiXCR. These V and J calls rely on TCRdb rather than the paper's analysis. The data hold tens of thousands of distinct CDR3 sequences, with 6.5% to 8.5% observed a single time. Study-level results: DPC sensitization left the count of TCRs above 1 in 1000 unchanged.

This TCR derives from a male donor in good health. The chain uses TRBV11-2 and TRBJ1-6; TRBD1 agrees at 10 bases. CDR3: CASSTRQGAARNSPLHF. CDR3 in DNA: TGTGCCAGCAGCACTCGACAGGGGGCAGCGCGTAATTCACCCCTCCACTTT.